This section outlines one TCR beta chain sequence together with its context. Its specificity is not known. This record comes from a study of CD8 T cells in Susac syndrome. Study-wide findings and caveats: CD4+ T cell repertoires in Susac syndrome lacked clonal expansion.

RNA amounts of about 0.5 to 1 ug underwent reverse transcription with random hexamers. The immunoSEQ assay covered 54 Vbeta and 13 Jbeta segments for CDR3. Each CDR3 protein is one row after TCRdb ran MiXCR on the immunoSEQ multiplex PCR reads. The sample carries 77,000 or so distinct CDR3 sequences, 93% recorded once. CD8+ and CD4+ blood T cells underwent TCR beta sequencing. With V trimmed by 5 bases and J by 3 bases, 9 bases remained unmatched. Germline loops: CDR1 SGHTA, CDR2 FQGNSA. CDR3 length: 17 residues. The TCR sequence derives from a human donor with Susac syndrome. This chain uses TRBV7-2 with TRBJ2-3, with 12 bases fitting TRBD2. The sequencing input was CD4+ T cells from PBMCs. As DNA, the CDR3 is TGTGCCAGCAGCGTTCTAGCGGGAGGGCCCTCGACAGATACGCAGTATTTT. Protein sequence: CASSVLAGGPSTDTQYF.